The entry below gives a single T cell receptor beta chain sequence along with its context. This specimen belongs to a study of blood T cell repertoires in COVID-19. Study background: From T cells, B-cell-depleted T cells, or PBMCs came the material, which was cDNA or gDNA.

The Seattle site enrolled patients during active infection and followed them longitudinally. Sequencing used immunoSEQ multiplex PCR; TCRdb keeps in-frame clones, though not all of them. This sample has 85,000 to 120,000 clones, with 75% to 85% found just once. Germline V gene sequence: CDR1 MNHEY, CDR2 SVGAGI. The CDR3 spans 14 residues. V lost 8 bases, J lost 6 bases, and 9 bases stayed unmatched. What was sequenced was peripheral blood. This rearrangement joins TRBV6-5 to TRBJ2-2; TRBD2 agrees at 7 bases. The clonotype comes from a man older than 75 with COVID-19, enrolled during active disease. Here the CDR3 DNA reads TGTGCCAGCTGTTGGTCGGGGGGTTCCGGGGAGCTGTTTTTT. Its translation: CASCWSGGSGELFF.